This T cell receptor beta chain came from a study of cytomegalovirus exposure and HLA in healthy donors. Overall study context: The study placed over 65% of its 398 genotyped donors in the Caucasian-associated ancestry cluster. Overall study findings and caveats: Highly shared variants forming one cluster were likely a sequencing artifact. Association with HLA alleles at 0.05 false discovery rate was found for some 18,000 TCR beta sequences in a later analysis. Presence/absence analyses took donor sequencing depth as roughly uniform.

Primers included in the PCR were 60 Vbeta and 13 Jbeta primers. Generated by immunoSEQ multiplex PCR, the TCRdb table keeps only in-frame clones and is missing some. The sample contains about 160,000 clones, roughly 80% of which appear only once. For this clone: What it recognizes is unknown.

Germline V gene data show CDR1 as MDHEN and CDR2 as SYDVKM. V lost 2 bases to trimming and J lost 6 bases, with 16 bases between them. This CDR3 comprises 15 residues. This chain connects TRBV28 to TRBJ1-2; D perhaps matches TRBD1 (5 bases). The source is a man aged 45-65 years in good health and CMV-seropositive. Sequencing used PBMCs. The CDR3 sequence is CASSLTGVVFDGYTF. The CDR3 DNA sequence: TGTGCCAGCAGTTTAACGGGGGTAGTGTTCGATGGCTACACCTTC.